Many counts were recorded for the clone carrying this TCR beta chain. The sample originates from a study of Graves' ophthalmopathy and Graves' hyperthyroidism. Amplifying from RNA transcripts, the study obtained TCR beta CDR3 regions. After a first-round RT-PCR with HTBI primers, a second-round multiplex PCR was run. One entry per CDR3 protein results from TCRdb running MiXCR on the multiplex PCR reads. The data show 600,000 to 700,000 distinct CDR3 sequences, approximately 39% seen once. V lost 7 bases to trimming and J lost 7 bases, with 10 bases between them. Germline CDR1 is MNHEY and CDR2 is SMNVEV (reference sequence). The CDR3 is 11 residues long.

The sequenced material came from peripheral blood. This chain connects TRBV27 to TRBJ1-2; D is uncertain. The TCR comes from an adult man with Graves' ophthalmopathy. The CDR3 sequence: CASTGGLGYTF. For the CDR3, the DNA is TGTGCCAGCACCGGAGGGCTTGGCTACACCTTC.